The 7 T cell receptor beta chains reported below all come from one sample, sequenced in a study of beta chain features in type 1 diabetes. The isolated RNA, all of it, was reverse transcribed, so expressed TCRB transcripts were what got sequenced. Some clones are missing from TCRdb's copy, which holds only in-frame ones; the method was immunoSEQ multiplex PCR. The profile covers 300,000 to 450,000 clones, with about 20% appearing a single time and approximately 0.046% taken by the ten largest. The sample comprised naive CD4+ T cells from blood. The origin of the receptors is a woman aged 18-29 years in good health.

This clone was counted only a few times. The V call is TRBV11-2, the J call TRBJ2-1; possible D gene TRBD2, 6 bases. CDR1 and CDR2 (germline): SGHAT, FQNNGV. The CDR3 length is 16 residues. The ends were cut back, 4 bases at V and 0 bases at J, with 13 bases in the middle. The CDR3 DNA sequence: TGTGCCAGCAGCTCGGGACTCTCCAGCTCCTACAATGAGCAGTTCTTC. Translating gives CASSSGLSSSYNEQFF.

The sample holds a few counts of this clone. The chain employs TRBV7-8 and TRBJ1-5; possible D gene TRBD1, 5 bases. Germline CDR1 reads SGHVS; CDR2 reads FQNEAQ. Trimming left V 1 base short and J 2 bases short, with 12 bases between. This CDR3 has 16 residues. Written as DNA, the CDR3 is TGTGCCAGCAGCTTAGGGGGACGGAGGGGCAATCAGCCCCAGCATTTT. Translation: CASSLGGRRGNQPQHF.

A few counts support this clone. V gene TRBV12-5 combines with J gene TRBJ1-3; TRBD1 might be the D (5 bases). Deletions cut 5 bases from V and 0 bases from J, with 11 bases between. Per germline, CDR1 LGHNT and CDR2 FRNRAP. The CDR3 contains 15 residues. Here the CDR3 reads CASGPGLSSGNTIYF. The CDR3 region has the DNA TGTGCTAGTGGTCCGGGACTGAGCTCTGGAAACACCATATATTTT.

This clone was counted a few times. J is TRBJ1-4 and V is TRBV7-9; perhaps TRBD1 as D (5 bases). Germline V gene sequence: CDR1 SEHNR, CDR2 FQNEAQ (reference sequence). The CDR3 loop spans 14 amino acids. V was trimmed by 2 bases and J by 6 bases, leaving 10 bases between them. CDR3 nucleotide sequence: TGTGCCAGCAGCTTATACCGGGGGGATGAAAAACTGTTTTTT. As protein: CASSLYRGDEKLFF.

This clone was seen only a few times. J is TRBJ2-7 and V is TRBV6-6, with TRBD1 as a possible D gene (6 bases). Germline CDR1 MNHNY, CDR2 SVGAGI (reference sequence). CDR3 size: 13 residues. V lost 6 bases to trimming and J lost 3 bases, with 12 bases between them. The CDR3 sequence is CASRDSQSYEQYF. Written as DNA, the CDR3 is TGTGCCAGCAGGGACAGTCAGAGCTACGAGCAGTACTTC.

This clone was found a few times. V is TRBV6-1 and J is TRBJ1-2; D might be TRBD1 (6 bases). Trimming stripped 6 bases from V and 4 bases from J, with 12 bases between. CDR1 and CDR2 from the germline V gene are MNHNS and SASEGT. This CDR3 contains 13 residues. For the CDR3, the DNA is TGTGCCAGCAGCCCAGACAGGCGCTATGGCTACACCTTC. Residues: CASSPDRRYGYTF.

The chain is built from TRBV10-3 and TRBJ2-1, with D perhaps TRBD2 (7 bases). Germline lookup yields CDR1 ENHRY and CDR2 SYGVKD. V gave up 5 bases and J gave up 4 bases, with 15 bases separating them. This CDR3 has 15 amino acids. The CDR3 loop reads CAISYTAGAYNEQFF. For the CDR3, the DNA is TGTGCCATCAGTTACACGGCGGGGGCGTACAATGAGCAGTTCTTC.